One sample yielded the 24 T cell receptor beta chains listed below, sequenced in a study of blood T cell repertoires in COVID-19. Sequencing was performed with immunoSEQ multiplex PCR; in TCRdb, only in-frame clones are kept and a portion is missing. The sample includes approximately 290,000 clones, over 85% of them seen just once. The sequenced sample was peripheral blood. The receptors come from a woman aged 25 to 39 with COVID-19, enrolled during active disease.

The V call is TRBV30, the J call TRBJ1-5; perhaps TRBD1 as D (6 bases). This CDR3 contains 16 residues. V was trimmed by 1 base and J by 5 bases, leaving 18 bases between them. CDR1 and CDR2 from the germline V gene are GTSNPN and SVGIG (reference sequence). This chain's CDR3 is CAWSGPRVGADQPQHF. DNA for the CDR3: TGTGCCTGGAGTGGCCCTAGAGTGGGGGCCGATCAGCCCCAGCATTTT.

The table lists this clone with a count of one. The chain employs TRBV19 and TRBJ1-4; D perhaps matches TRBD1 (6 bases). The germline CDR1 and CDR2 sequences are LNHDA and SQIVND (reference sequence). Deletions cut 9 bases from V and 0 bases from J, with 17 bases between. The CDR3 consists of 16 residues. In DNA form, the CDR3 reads TGTGCCAGCAGGGACGCACACAGGGCAACTAATGAAAAACTGTTTTTT. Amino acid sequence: CASRDAHRATNEKLFF. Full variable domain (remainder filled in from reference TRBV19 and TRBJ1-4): DGGITQSPKYLFRKEGQNVTLSCEQNLNHDAMYWYRQDPGQGLRLIYYSQIVNDFQKGDIAEGYSVSREKKESFPLTVTSAQKNPTAFYLCASRDAHRATNEKLFFGSGTQLSVL.

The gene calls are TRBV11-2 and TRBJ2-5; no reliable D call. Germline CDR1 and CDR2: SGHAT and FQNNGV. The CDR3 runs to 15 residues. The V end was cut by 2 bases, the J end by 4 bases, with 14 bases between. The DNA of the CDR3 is TGTGCCAGCAGCTTAATAGCCGGAGATGCAGAGACCCAGTACTTC. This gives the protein CASSLIAGDAETQYF. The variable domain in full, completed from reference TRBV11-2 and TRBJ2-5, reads EAGVAQSPRYKIIEKRQSVAFWCNPISGHATLYWYQQILGQGPKLLIQFQNNGVVDDSQLPKDRFSAERLKGVDSTLKIQPAKLEDSAVYLCASSLIAGDAETQYFGPGTRLLVL.

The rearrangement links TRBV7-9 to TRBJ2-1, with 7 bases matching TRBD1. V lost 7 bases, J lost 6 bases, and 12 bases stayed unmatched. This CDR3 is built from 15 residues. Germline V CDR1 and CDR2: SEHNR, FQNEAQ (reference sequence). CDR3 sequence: CASKNPGQEVNEQFF. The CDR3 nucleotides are TGTGCCAGCAAAAACCCCGGACAGGAGGTCAATGAGCAGTTCTTC.

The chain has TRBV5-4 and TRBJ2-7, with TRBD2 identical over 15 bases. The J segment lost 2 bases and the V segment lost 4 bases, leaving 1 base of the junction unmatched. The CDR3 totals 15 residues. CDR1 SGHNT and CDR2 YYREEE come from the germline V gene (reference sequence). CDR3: CASSRTSGGAYEQYF. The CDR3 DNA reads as TGTGCCAGCAGCAGGACTAGCGGGGGGGCCTACGAGCAGTACTTC.

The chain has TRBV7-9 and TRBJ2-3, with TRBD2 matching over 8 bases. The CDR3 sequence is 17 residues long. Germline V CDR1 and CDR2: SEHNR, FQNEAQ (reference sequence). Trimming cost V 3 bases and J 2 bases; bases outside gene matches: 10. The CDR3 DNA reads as TGTGCCAGCAGCTTCCCTAGGGAGCGGGGGTCCACAGATACGCAGTATTTT. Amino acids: CASSFPRERGSTDTQYF.

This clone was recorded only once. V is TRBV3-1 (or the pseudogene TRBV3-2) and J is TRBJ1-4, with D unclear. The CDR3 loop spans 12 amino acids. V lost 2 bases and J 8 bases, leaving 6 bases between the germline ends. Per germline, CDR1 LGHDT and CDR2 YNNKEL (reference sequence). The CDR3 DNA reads TGTGCCAGCAGCCAAATGTCGGAAAAACTGTTTTTT. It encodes CASSQMSEKLFF.

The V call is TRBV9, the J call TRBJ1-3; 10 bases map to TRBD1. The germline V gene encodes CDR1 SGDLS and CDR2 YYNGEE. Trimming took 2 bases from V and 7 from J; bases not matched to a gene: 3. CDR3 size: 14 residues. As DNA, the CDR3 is TGTGCCAGCAGCGTGGGACAGGGGAGGAACACCATATATTTT. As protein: CASSVGQGRNTIYF.

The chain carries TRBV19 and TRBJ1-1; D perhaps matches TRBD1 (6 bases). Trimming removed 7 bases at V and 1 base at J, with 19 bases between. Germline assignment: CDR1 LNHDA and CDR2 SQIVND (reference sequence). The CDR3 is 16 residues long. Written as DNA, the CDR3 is TGTGCCAGTATCCCGGGGGGGGCGAAGTGGAACACTGAAGCTTTCTTT. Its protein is CASIPGGAKWNTEAFF.

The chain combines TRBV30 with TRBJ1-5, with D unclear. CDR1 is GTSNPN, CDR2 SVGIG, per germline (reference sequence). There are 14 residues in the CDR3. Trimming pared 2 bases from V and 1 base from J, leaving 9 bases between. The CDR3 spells CAWSQTASNQPQHF. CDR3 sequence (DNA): TGTGCCTGGAGTCAAACAGCAAGCAATCAGCCCCAGCATTTT.

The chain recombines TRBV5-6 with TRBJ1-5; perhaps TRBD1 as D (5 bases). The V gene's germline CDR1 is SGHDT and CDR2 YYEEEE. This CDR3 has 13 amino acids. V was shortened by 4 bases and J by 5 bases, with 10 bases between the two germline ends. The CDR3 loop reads CASSGGVDQPQHF. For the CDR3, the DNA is TGTGCCAGCAGCGGAGGGGTGGATCAGCCCCAGCATTTT.

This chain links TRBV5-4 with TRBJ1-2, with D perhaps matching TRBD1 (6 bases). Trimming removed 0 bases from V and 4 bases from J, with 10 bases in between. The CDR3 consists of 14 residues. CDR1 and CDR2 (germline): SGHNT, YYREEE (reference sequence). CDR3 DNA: TGTGCCAGCAGCTTGGAAGGACAGACCTATGGCTACACCTTC. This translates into CASSLEGQTYGYTF.

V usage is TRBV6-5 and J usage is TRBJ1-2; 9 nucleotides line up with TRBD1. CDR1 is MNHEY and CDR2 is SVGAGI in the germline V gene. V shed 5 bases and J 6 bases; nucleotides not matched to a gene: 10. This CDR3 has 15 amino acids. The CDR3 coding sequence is TGTGCCAGCAGTAGACCGGGACAGGGAAGTCATGGCTACACCTTC. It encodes CASSRPGQGSHGYTF.

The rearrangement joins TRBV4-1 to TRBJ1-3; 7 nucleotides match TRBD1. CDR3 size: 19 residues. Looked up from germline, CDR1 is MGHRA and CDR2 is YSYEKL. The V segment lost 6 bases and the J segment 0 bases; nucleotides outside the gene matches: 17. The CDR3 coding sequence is TGCGCCAGCAGACCAAGTATCCAGGGGGAGTCTAACTCTGGAAACACCATATATTTT. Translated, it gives CASRPSIQGESNSGNTIYF.

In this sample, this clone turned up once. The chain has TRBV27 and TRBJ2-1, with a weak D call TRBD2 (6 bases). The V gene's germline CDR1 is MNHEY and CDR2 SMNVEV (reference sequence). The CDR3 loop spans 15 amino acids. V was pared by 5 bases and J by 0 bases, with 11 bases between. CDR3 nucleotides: TGTGCCAGCAGTGCGGGGTGGGACTCCTACAATGAGCAGTTCTTC. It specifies CASSAGWDSYNEQFF.

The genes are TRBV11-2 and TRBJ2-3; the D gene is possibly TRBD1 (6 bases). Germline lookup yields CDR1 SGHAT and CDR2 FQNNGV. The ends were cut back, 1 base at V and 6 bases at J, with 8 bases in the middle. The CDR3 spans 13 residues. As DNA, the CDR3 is TGTGCCAGCAGCTTAGGGACAGCGGATACGCAGTATTTT. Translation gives CASSLGTADTQYF. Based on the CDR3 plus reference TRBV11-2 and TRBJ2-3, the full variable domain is EAGVAQSPRYKIIEKRQSVAFWCNPISGHATLYWYQQILGQGPKLLIQFQNNGVVDDSQLPKDRFSAERLKGVDSTLKIQPAKLEDSAVYLCASSLGTADTQYFGPGTRLTVL.

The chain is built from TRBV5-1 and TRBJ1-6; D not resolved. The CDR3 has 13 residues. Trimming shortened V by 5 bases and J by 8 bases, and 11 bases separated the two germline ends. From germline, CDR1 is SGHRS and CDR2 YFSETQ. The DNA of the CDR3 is TGCGCCAGCAGGTTAAAGTTAGATTCACCCCTCCACTTT. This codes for CASRLKLDSPLHF.

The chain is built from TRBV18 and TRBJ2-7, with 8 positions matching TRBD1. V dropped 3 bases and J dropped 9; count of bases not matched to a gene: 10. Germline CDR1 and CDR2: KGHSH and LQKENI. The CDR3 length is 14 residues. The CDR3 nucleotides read TGTGCCAGCTCACCTCTCGGACAGGGAGAGAGGCAGTACTTC. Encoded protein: CASSPLGQGERQYF. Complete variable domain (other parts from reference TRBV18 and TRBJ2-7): NAGVMQNPRHLVRRRGQEARLRCSPMKGHSHVYWYRQLPEEGLKFMVYLQKENIIDESGMPKERFSAEFPKEGPSILRIQQVVRGDSAAYFCASSPLGQGERQYFGPGTRLTVT.

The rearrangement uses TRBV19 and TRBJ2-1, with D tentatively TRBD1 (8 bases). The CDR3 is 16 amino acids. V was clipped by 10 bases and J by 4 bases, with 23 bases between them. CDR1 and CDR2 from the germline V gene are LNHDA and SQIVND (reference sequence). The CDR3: CATRFNRGGRYNEQFF. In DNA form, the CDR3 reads TGTGCCACGAGATTTAACAGGGGGGGCCGGTACAATGAGCAGTTCTTC.

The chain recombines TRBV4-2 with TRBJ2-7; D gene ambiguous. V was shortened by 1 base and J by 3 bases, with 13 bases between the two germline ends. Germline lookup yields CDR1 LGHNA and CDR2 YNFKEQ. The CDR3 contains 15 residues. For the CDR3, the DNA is TGTGCCAGCAGCCAAGCTCATGACACCGTCTACGAGCAGTACTTC. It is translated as CASSQAHDTVYEQYF.

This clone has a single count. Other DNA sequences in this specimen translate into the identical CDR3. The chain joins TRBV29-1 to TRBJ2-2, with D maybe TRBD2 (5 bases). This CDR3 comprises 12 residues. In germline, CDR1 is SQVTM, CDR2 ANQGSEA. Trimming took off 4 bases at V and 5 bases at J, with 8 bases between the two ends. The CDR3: CSVVSGTGELFF. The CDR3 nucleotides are TGCAGCGTTGTCAGCGGAACCGGGGAGCTGTTTTTT.

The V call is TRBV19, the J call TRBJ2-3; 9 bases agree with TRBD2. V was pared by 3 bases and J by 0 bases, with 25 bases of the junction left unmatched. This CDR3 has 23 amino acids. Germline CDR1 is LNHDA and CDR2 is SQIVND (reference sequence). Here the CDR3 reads CASSIPPGTSSRFITSSTDTQYF. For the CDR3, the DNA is TGTGCCAGTAGTATCCCCCCCGGGACTAGCTCCAGGTTCATAACATCTAGCACAGATACGCAGTATTTT. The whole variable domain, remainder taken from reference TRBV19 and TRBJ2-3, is DGGITQSPKYLFRKEGQNVTLSCEQNLNHDAMYWYRQDPGQGLRLIYYSQIVNDFQKGDIAEGYSVSREKKESFPLTVTSAQKNPTAFYLCASSIPPGTSSRFITSSTDTQYFGPGTRLTVL.

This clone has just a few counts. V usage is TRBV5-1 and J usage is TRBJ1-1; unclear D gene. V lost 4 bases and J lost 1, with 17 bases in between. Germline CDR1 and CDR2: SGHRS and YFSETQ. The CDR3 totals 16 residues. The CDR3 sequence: CASSGGPGIRNTEAFF. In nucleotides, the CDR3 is TGCGCCAGCAGCGGAGGGCCAGGAATAAGGAACACTGAAGCTTTCTTT. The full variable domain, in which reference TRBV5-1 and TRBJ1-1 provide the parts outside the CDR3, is KAGVTQTPRYLIKTRGQQVTLSCSPISGHRSVSWYQQTPGQGLQFLFEYFSETQRNKGNFPGRFSGRQFSNSRSEMNVSTLELGDSALYLCASSGGPGIRNTEAFFGQGTRLTVV.

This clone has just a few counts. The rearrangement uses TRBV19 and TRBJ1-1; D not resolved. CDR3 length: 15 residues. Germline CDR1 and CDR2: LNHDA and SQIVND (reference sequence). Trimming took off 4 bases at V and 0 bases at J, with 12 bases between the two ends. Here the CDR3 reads CASSTSYGVNTEAFF. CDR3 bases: TGTGCCAGTAGTACCTCTTACGGGGTGAACACTGAAGCTTTCTTT.